These 22 T cell receptor beta chains share one sample of origin, sequenced in a study of blood T cell repertoires in COVID-19. Sequencing used immunoSEQ multiplex PCR; TCRdb keeps in-frame clones, though not all of them. Of 250,000 or so clones in the sample, roughly 90% were seen once. The sequenced sample was peripheral blood. Receptors originate from a man aged 30 to 45 with active or convalescent COVID-19.

This clone has only one observation. V is TRBV5-6 and J is TRBJ1-1; 11 bases map to TRBD1. The CDR3 is 13 residues long. J lost 11 bases, V lost 0 bases, and 3 bases had no gene match. Looked up from germline, CDR1 is SGHDT and CDR2 is YYEEEE. As DNA, the CDR3 is TGTGCCAGCAGCTTGGGGACAGGGGGCGTGGCTTTCTTT. It is translated as CASSLGTGGVAFF.

The J gene is TRBJ2-7, the V gene TRBV3-1 (or the pseudogene TRBV3-2); 8 bases match TRBD2. From germline, CDR1 is LGHDT and CDR2 YNNKEL (reference sequence). V lost 0 bases and J lost 4; bases outside the gene matches: 11. This CDR3 is built from 17 residues. The CDR3 nucleotides read TGTGCCAGCAGCCAAGAAAGTGAAGGCGGGGGGAATTACGAGCAGTACTTC. It yields the protein CASSQESEGGGNYEQYF.

This chain links TRBV19 with TRBJ1-1, with D maybe TRBD1 (6 bases). V lost 3 bases to trimming and J lost 0 bases, with 20 bases between them. The CDR3 covers 18 residues. Germline CDR1 reads LNHDA; CDR2 reads SQIVND (reference sequence). The CDR3 DNA reads TGTGCCAGTAGTATCCTTCGGGGGGCGGTATCTATGAACACTGAAGCTTTCTTT. Translated, it gives CASSILRGAVSMNTEAFF.

The chain uses TRBV6-5 and TRBJ1-2; weak D call: TRBD1 (5 bases). CDR1 is MNHEY, CDR2 SVGAGI, per germline. This CDR3 region has 14 residues. V lost 7 bases and J 8 bases, leaving 20 bases between the germline ends. CDR3: CASTSRWQGLGYTF. The CDR3 coding sequence is TGTGCCAGCACCTCAAGATGGCAGGGTCTGGGCTACACCTTC.

This clone was counted once. This rearrangement joins TRBV7-9 to TRBJ1-3; D gene unclear. The CDR3 has 16 residues. CDR1 and CDR2 (germline): SEHNR, FQNEAQ (reference sequence). V dropped 5 bases and J dropped 0 bases, with 14 bases sitting between them. The CDR3 reads CASSLSTGISGNTIYF. CDR3 bases: TGTGCCAGCAGCCTTAGCACGGGAATCTCTGGAAACACCATATATTTT.

CDR3 protein: CASTDRANYEQYF. The CDR3 nucleotides are TGTGCCAGCACGGACAGGGCTAACTACGAGCAGTACTTC. The gene calls are TRBV6-5 and TRBJ2-7, with 8 positions matching TRBD1. The CDR3 contains 13 residues. V gave up 7 bases and J gave up 3 bases; unmatched junction bases: 5. Germline V gene lookup returns CDR1 MNHEY and CDR2 SVGAGI.

The chain joins TRBV27 to TRBJ2-1; D is possibly TRBD2 (6 bases). Trimming took off 2 bases at V and 0 bases at J, with 11 bases between the two ends. The CDR3 consists of 16 residues. Germline CDR1 MNHEY, CDR2 SMNVEV (reference sequence). DNA of the CDR3: TGTGCCAGCAGTTTAGGTGCCGGGGGCTCCTACAATGAGCAGTTCTTC. This encodes CASSLGAGGSYNEQFF.

This rearrangement joins TRBV7-8 to TRBJ2-2; TRBD2 aligns across 10 bases. CDR3 size: 18 residues. From germline, CDR1 is SGHVS and CDR2 FQNEAQ. V shed 2 bases and J 4 bases; nucleotides not matched to a gene: 10. The CDR3 nucleotides read TGTGCCAGCAGCTTAAGGCTAGCGGGGGCCCTCAGCACCGGGGAGCTGTTTTTT. Its protein product is CASSLRLAGALSTGELFF. Looking up the rest from reference TRBV7-8 and TRBJ2-2 gives the full variable domain: GAGVSQSPRYKVAKRGQDVALRCDPISGHVSLFWYQQALGQGPEFLTYFQNEAQLDKSGLPSDRFFAERPEGSVSTLKIQRTQQEDSAVYLCASSLRLAGALSTGELFFGEGSRLTVL.

This sequence joins TRBV7-8 and TRBJ2-5; D possibly corresponds to TRBD2 (7 bases). The ends were cut back, 4 bases at V and 5 bases at J, with 17 bases in the middle. This CDR3 region has 15 residues. Looked up from germline, CDR1 is SGHVS and CDR2 is FQNEAQ. The DNA of the CDR3 is TGTGCCAGCAGCTCCCCCGGGGGGCCGATGGAGACCCAGTACTTC. This gives the protein CASSSPGGPMETQYF. Filled out from reference TRBV7-8 and TRBJ2-5, the complete variable domain reads GAGVSQSPRYKVAKRGQDVALRCDPISGHVSLFWYQQALGQGPEFLTYFQNEAQLDKSGLPSDRFFAERPEGSVSTLKIQRTQQEDSAVYLCASSSPGGPMETQYFGPGTRLLVL.

V is TRBV7-9 and J is TRBJ2-5, with D possibly being TRBD1 (6 bases). V lost 1 base and J lost 2, with 11 bases in between. Germline CDR1 is SEHNR and CDR2 is FQNEAQ (reference sequence). The CDR3 contains 15 residues. The CDR3 nucleotides are TGTGCCAGCAGCTTAGGGGCAGGGGCTCAAGAGACCCAGTACTTC. Translated: CASSLGAGAQETQYF.

The chain is built from TRBV2 and TRBJ1-5; weak D call: TRBD1 (5 bases). The CDR3 is 15 amino acids. Trimming pared 6 bases from V and 0 bases from J, leaving 12 bases between. Germline CDR1 and CDR2: SNHLY and FYNNEI. CDR3 loop: CASRNDRYSNQPQHF. The DNA of the CDR3 is TGTGCCAGCAGGAATGACAGATATAGCAATCAGCCCCAGCATTTT.

This sequence joins TRBV19 and TRBJ2-7; TRBD2 aligns across 13 bases. Germline V gene data show CDR1 as LNHDA and CDR2 as SQIVND (reference sequence). The CDR3 covers 16 residues. The trim removed 5 bases at V and 0 bases at J, leaving 4 bases unmatched. Written as DNA, the CDR3 is TGTGCCAGTAGTCCCCGGACTAGCGGGGGCTCCTACGAGCAGTACTTC. It codes for CASSPRTSGGSYEQYF.

This clone appeared many times. This chain links TRBV6-2 or TRBV6-3 with TRBJ2-3, with 10 bases lining up with TRBD2. Germline trimming cut 4 bases from V and 2 bases from J; bases unmatched to any gene: 3. Germline lookup yields CDR1 MNHEY and CDR2 SVGEGT. The CDR3 has 15 amino acids. The CDR3 loop reads CASSSSGGHTDTQYF. DNA of the CDR3: TGTGCCAGCAGTTCTAGCGGGGGACACACAGATACGCAGTATTTT.

This chain's CDR3 is CSASQGANNQPQHF. As DNA, the CDR3 is TGCAGTGCTAGTCAGGGGGCGAACAATCAGCCCCAGCATTTT. The genes are TRBV20-1 and TRBJ1-5; 8 nucleotides agree with TRBD1. CDR3 length: 14 amino acids. The germline V gene has CDR1 DFQATT and CDR2 SNEGSKA (reference sequence). V trimming: 3 bases; J trimming: 3 bases; junction bases outside the gene matches: 4.

J is TRBJ2-1 and V is TRBV7-2, with D maybe TRBD1 (5 bases). Deletions cut 2 bases from V and 4 bases from J, with 6 bases between. This CDR3 is 13 amino acids long. Looked up from germline, CDR1 is SGHTA and CDR2 is FQGNSA. DNA of the CDR3: TGTGCCAGCAGCTTACAGGGTTACAATGAGCAGTTCTTC. Residues: CASSLQGYNEQFF.

The chain employs TRBV6-2 or TRBV6-3 and TRBJ2-7, with a weak D call TRBD2 (5 bases). The germline V gene encodes CDR1 MNHEY and CDR2 SVGEGT. The CDR3 has 13 residues. Trimming removed 3 bases at V and 5 bases at J, with 11 bases between. Written as DNA, the CDR3 is TGTGCCAGCAGTTATGGCTACGGGAACGAGCAGTACTTC. Residues: CASSYGYGNEQYF.

The V and J genes are TRBV5-1 and TRBJ1-4; TRBD1 agrees at 8 bases. The germline CDR1 and CDR2 sequences are SGHRS and YFSETQ. V dropped 3 bases and J dropped 8; count of bases not matched to a gene: 6. The CDR3 is 14 residues long. Written as DNA, the CDR3 is TGCGCCAGCAGCTCAGGGGGCGGCGGAGAAAAACTGTTTTTT. Amino acids: CASSSGGGGEKLFF.

The chain carries TRBV27 and TRBJ1-2; D ambiguous. This CDR3 is 13 amino acids long. Trimming left V 6 bases short and J 6 bases short, with 14 bases between. Per germline, CDR1 MNHEY and CDR2 SMNVEV (reference sequence). The CDR3 bases are TGTGCCAGCAGGGATTACGGGGTAAATGGCTACACCTTC. Protein product: CASRDYGVNGYTF.

This clone was counted only a few times. This chain links TRBV10-1 with TRBJ1-1, with D perhaps TRBD1 (5 bases). V lost 2 bases to trimming and J lost 4 bases, with 14 bases between them. There are 15 residues in the CDR3. CDR1 is WNHNN, CDR2 SYGVQD, per germline (reference sequence). The CDR3 here is CASSEHGQGRTEAFF. The CDR3 DNA reads as TGCGCCAGCAGTGAGCACGGGCAGGGCCGCACTGAAGCTTTCTTT.

The gene calls are TRBV24-1 and TRBJ2-2, with D possibly matching TRBD1 (5 bases). CDR1 is KGHDR, CDR2 SFDVKD, per germline. With 3 bases removed from V and 4 bases from J, the gap between germline ends came to 5 bases. The CDR3 is 13 residues long. The CDR3, as DNA: TGTGCCACCAGTGATGACAGCACCGGGGAGCTGTTTTTT. Its protein product is CATSDDSTGELFF.

The rearrangement links TRBV3-1 (or the pseudogene TRBV3-2) to TRBJ2-7; 14 bases agree with TRBD2. J lost 2 bases, V lost 3 bases, and 9 bases had no gene match. This CDR3 is built from 18 residues. Germline CDR1 LGHDT, CDR2 YNNKEL (reference sequence). CDR3 sequence reads: CASSQAGTSGGATYEQYF. In DNA form, the CDR3 reads TGTGCCAGCAGCCAGGCGGGGACTAGCGGGGGAGCTACCTACGAGCAGTACTTC.

A word on this clone: Additional DNA sequences in this sample encode the identical CDR3. V and J are TRBV4-3 and TRBJ2-7; TRBD1 matches 7 bases. The length of the CDR3 is 16 residues. The germline CDR1 and CDR2 sequences are LGHNA and YSLEER. V dropped 3 bases and J dropped 2; count of bases not matched to a gene: 10. The CDR3 coding sequence is TGCGCCAGCAGCCACTCCGGTACAGGGGAGACCTACGAGCAGTACTTC. Translation gives CASSHSGTGETYEQYF.